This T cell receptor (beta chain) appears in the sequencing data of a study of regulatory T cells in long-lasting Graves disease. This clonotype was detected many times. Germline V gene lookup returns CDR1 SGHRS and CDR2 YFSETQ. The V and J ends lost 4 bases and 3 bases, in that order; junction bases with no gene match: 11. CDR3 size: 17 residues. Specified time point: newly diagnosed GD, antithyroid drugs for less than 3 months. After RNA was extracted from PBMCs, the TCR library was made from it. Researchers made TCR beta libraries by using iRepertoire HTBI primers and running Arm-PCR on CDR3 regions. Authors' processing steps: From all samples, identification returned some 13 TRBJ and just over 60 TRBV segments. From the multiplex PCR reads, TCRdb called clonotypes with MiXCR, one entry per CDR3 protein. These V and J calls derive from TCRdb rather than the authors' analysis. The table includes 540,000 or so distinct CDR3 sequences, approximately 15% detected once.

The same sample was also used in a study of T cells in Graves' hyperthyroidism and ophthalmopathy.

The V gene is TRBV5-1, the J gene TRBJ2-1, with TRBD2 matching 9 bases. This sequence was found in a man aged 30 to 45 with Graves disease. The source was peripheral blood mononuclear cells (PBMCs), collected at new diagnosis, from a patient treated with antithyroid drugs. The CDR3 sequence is CASSPPFGTSIYNEQFF. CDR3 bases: TGCGCCAGCAGCCCTCCTTTCGGGACTAGCATCTACAATGAGCAGTTCTTC.